This record looks at one T cell receptor (beta chain) sequence and its context. The data are from a study of molecular identifiers for immune sequencing clone quantification. Study in general: Naive CD8 cell RNA, from roughly 18,000 or 92,000 cells, was split five ways in replicates, with four sequenced.

Trimming cost V 7 bases and J 1 base; bases outside gene matches: 7. This CDR3 has 14 amino acids. Germline CDR1 is MDHEN and CDR2 is SYDVKM. TCRdb processed the PCR reads anew with MiXCR; each CDR3 protein has one entry. The sample records more than 450,000 distinct CDR3 sequences, 25% being singletons. This TCR came from a human donor in good health. Some libraries in this study had Jurkat cell RNA spiked in. The sample consisted of naive CD8+ T cells from blood, with Jurkat cell RNA spiked in. Noted subset: FACS-sorted CD8+CD4-CCR7+CD45RA+ naive T cells. The chain uses TRBV28 and TRBJ2-7; 7 bases match TRBD2. This CDR3 reads CASTDWRESYEQYF. The CDR3 DNA reads as TGTGCCAGCACGGACTGGCGGGAGTCCTACGAGCAGTACTTC.